This T cell receptor (beta chain) emerged from a study of OX40 agonist ivuxolimab in advanced cancers. The overall study: Of the participants, approximately 36% had some prior anti-PD-1, anti-PD-L1 or anti-CTLA-4 therapy, which was allowed.

TCRdb's table, derived via immunoSEQ multiplex PCR, lists solely in-frame clones and lacks some. The table has roughly 57,000 clones, around 80% seen once. Study-level results: Researchers did not determine the expanded peripheral T cells' antigen specificity. There were, on average, more expanded clones in CD8+ T cells than in CD4+.

The CDR3 runs to 11 residues. The germline gives CDR1 LNHDA, CDR2 SQIVND (reference sequence). V dropped 2 bases and J dropped 7 bases, with 4 bases sitting between them. This clone was observed a handful of times. Its antigen is undetermined. Autoimmune disease history or systemic immunosuppression disqualified patients. This specimen was CD4+ or CD8+ T cells sorted from blood, taken in a trial of the OX40 agonist ivuxolimab. The clonotype comes from an adult with an advanced solid tumor such as melanoma, head and neck, liver or kidney cancer. This chain joins TRBV19 and TRBJ2-3, with D hard to call. The CDR3 spells CASSIRNTQYF. The CDR3 DNA follows: TGTGCCAGTAGTATAAGGAATACGCAGTATTTT.